A single sample gave rise to the 5 T cell receptor beta chains below, sequenced in a study of response to subunit inactivated influenza vaccine (dated by TCRdb to about 2018). The method behind the library was RT-PCR. Sequencing relied on an Illumina HiSeq 2500. TCRdb redid the processing of the public reads, applying fastp at Q25 and MiXCR, and retained in-frame beta chains. For every CDR3 protein sequence, its rows merge into one entry that carries the most common genes and DNA. This sample has roughly 650,000 distinct CDR3 sequences in its table, and around 16% of those were observed once. Of the sample, under 14% falls within the top ten clones. The input for sequencing was PBMCs from blood, taken 12 days after vaccination. The receptors originated from a man aged 45-60 years who received an inactivated influenza vaccine. Donor details come from another sample of the same person, matched by shared clones.

This clonotype turned up a few times. The chain employs TRBV28 and TRBJ1-3; D unresolved. The CDR3 has 14 residues. Deletions cut 2 bases from V and 3 bases from J, with 8 bases between. Per germline, CDR1 MDHEN and CDR2 SYDVKM. The CDR3 DNA reads as TGTGCCAGCAGTTTAACCCCCGGTGGAAACACCATATATTTT. Protein product: CASSLTPGGNTIYF.

DNA for the CDR3: TGCAGCGTTGAAGCCCGGACCTCAACTAACTACGAGCAGTACTTC. Encoded protein: CSVEARTSTNYEQYF. The V gene is TRBV29-1, the J gene TRBJ2-7, with D unclear. V was shortened by 1 base and J by 3 bases, with 16 bases between the two germline ends. This CDR3 spans 15 amino acids. In germline, CDR1 is SQVTM, CDR2 ANQGSEA.

This clonotype has a count of ten or more. V is TRBV25-1 and J is TRBJ2-7, with unresolved D. Germline-derived CDR1 and CDR2 are MGHDK and SYGVNS. The CDR3 consists of 11 residues. The V and J ends lost 0 bases and 3 bases respectively, with 0 bases between them. The CDR3 DNA reads as TGTGCCAGCAGTGAATACTACGAGCAGTACTTC. Its translation is CASSEYYEQYF.

The chain joins TRBV7-2 to TRBJ2-1, with D perhaps matching TRBD1 (6 bases). The CDR3 covers 14 residues. Trimming took off 1 base at V and 9 bases at J, with 13 bases between the two ends. CDR1 is SGHTA and CDR2 is FQGNSA in the germline V gene. DNA for the CDR3: TGTGCCAGCAGCTTAGGGACAGCTATGGTTGAGCAGTTCTTC. Residues: CASSLGTAMVEQFF.

The chain joins TRBV9 to TRBJ1-3; D unclear. CDR1 SGDLS and CDR2 YYNGEE come from the germline V gene. The CDR3 length is 14 residues. V was cut by 0 bases and J by 0 bases, with 4 bases left in between. For the CDR3, the DNA is TGTGCCAGCAGCGTAGACAGCTCTGGAAACACCATATATTTT. Translating it yields CASSVDSSGNTIYF. Full variable domain (rest looked up from reference TRBV9 and TRBJ1-3): DSGVTQTPKHLITATGQRVTLRCSPRSGDLSVYWYQQSLDQGLQFLIQYYNGEERAKGNILERFSAQQFPDLHSELNLSSLELGDSALYFCASSVDSSGNTIYFGEGSWLTVV.